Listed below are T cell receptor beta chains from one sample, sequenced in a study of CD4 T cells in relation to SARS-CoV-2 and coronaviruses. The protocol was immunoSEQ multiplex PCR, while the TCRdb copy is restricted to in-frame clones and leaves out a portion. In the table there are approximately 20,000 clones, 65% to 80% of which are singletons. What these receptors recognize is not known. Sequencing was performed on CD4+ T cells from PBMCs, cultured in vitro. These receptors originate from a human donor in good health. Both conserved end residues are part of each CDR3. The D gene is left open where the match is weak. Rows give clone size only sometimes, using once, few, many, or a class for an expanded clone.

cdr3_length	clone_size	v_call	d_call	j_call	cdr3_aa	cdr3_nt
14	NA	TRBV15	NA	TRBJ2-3	CATSRDLSGDTQYF	TGTGCCACCAGCAGAGATCTATCTGGAGATACGCAGTATTTT
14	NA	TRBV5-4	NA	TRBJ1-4	CASSLTTGSEKLFF	TGTGCCAGCAGCCTTACTACAGGGAGTGAAAAACTGTTTTTT
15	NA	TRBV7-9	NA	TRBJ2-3	CASSLCRLAADTQYF	TGTGCCAGCAGCTTATGTCGTTTGGCAGCAGATACGCAGTATTTT
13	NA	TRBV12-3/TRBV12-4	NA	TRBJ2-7	CASTQGRVYEQYF	TGTGCCAGCACTCAGGGCCGGGTCTACGAGCAGTACTTC
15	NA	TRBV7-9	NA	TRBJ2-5	CASSSLLPNWGSQYF	TGTGCCAGCAGCTCGTTACTCCCAAATTGGGGGTCCCAGTACTTC
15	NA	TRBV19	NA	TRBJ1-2	CASSIVGRRGNGYTF	TGTGCCAGTAGTATAGTGGGCAGACGGGGGAACGGCTACACCTTC
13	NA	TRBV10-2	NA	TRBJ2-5	CASSEVREETQYF	TGCGCCAGCAGTGAAGTCAGGGAAGAGACCCAGTACTTC
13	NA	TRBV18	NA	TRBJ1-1	CASSRGANTEAFF	TGTGCCAGCTCACGGGGAGCAAACACTGAAGCTTTCTTT
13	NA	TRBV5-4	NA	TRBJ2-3	CASRPGVSDTQYF	TGTGCCAGCAGACCAGGCGTGTCGGATACGCAGTATTTT
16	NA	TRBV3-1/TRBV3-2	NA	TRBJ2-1	CASSQDHQSSYNEQFF	TGTGCCAGCAGCCAAGATCACCAGAGCTCCTACAATGAGCAGTTCTTC
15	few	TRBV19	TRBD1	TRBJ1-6	CASSVWDSPESPLHF	TGTGCCAGTAGTGTCTGGGACAGCCCCGAATCACCCCTCCACTTT
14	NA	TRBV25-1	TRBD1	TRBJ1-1	CASSGGQTNTEAFF	TGTGCCAGCAGTGGGGGACAGACTAACACTGAAGCTTTCTTT
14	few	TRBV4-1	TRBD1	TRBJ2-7	CASSHYGQGGEQYF	TGCGCCAGCAGCCACTACGGACAGGGAGGCGAGCAGTACTTC
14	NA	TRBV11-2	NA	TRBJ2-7	CASSLVRDFYEQYF	TGTGCCAGCAGCTTAGTTCGGGATTTTTACGAGCAGTACTTC
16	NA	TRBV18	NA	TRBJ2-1	CASSPPYGGGYNEQFF	TGTGCCAGCTCACCACCATACGGCGGCGGGTACAATGAGCAGTTCTTC
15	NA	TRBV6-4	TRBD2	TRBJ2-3	CASSVGTSGADTQYF	TGTGCCAGCAGTGTGGGGACTAGCGGGGCCGATACGCAGTATTTT
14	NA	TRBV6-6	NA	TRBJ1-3	CASSYGSSGNTIYF	TGTGCCAGCAGTTACGGGAGCTCTGGAAACACCATATATTTT
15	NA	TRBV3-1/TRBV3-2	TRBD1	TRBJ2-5	CASSRSQGAEETQYF	TGTGCCAGCAGCCGTTCACAGGGGGCTGAGGAGACCCAGTACTTC
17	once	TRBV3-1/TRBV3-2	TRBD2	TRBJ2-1	CASSQAPRTSGYNEQFF	TGTGCCAGCAGCCAAGCACCCCGGACTAGCGGCTACAATGAGCAGTTCTTC
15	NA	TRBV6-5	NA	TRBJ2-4	CASRGGKLAKNIQYF	TGTGCCAGCAGGGGGGGTAAGTTAGCCAAAAACATTCAGTACTTC
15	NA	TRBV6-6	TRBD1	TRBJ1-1	CASSSRDRSQYHAFF	TGTGCCAGCAGTTCCCGGGACAGGAGCCAGTATCATGCTTTCTTT
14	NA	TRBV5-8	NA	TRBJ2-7	CASSLSQIPYEQYF	TGTGCCAGCAGCTTGTCTCAGATACCCTACGAGCAGTACTTC
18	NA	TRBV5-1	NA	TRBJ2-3	CASSPTNLQDPDTDTQYF	TGCGCCAGCAGCCCCACAAATTTGCAGGACCCTGACACAGATACGCAGTATTTT
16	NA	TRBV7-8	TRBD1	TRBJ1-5	CASSSDDRGFYQPQHF	TGTGCCAGCAGCTCAGACGACAGGGGATTTTATCAGCCCCAGCATTTT
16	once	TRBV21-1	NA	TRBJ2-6	CASRRDKSSGANVLTF	TGTGCCAGCAGGCGGGACAAGTCTTCTGGGGCCAACGTCCTGACTTTC
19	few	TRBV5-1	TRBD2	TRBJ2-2	CASSLEAAGGPGSTGELFF	TGCGCCAGCAGCTTGGAGGCAGCGGGAGGGCCGGGGAGCACCGGGGAGCTGTTTTTT
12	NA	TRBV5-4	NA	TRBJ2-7	CASGRDSYEQYF	TGTGCCAGCGGTAGGGATTCATACGAGCAGTACTTC
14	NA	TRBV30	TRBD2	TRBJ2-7	CACRTSGSVYEQYF	TGTGCCTGTAGGACTAGCGGGAGCGTCTACGAGCAGTACTTC
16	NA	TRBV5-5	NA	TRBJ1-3	CASSFMGADSGNTIYF	TGTGCCAGCAGCTTTATGGGGGCCGACTCTGGAAACACCATATATTTT
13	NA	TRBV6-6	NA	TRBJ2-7	CASRVGLSYEQYF	TGTGCCAGCAGGGTGGGGTTATCCTACGAGCAGTACTTC
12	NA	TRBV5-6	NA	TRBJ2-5	CASSLRQETQYF	TGTGCCAGCAGCCTCAGGCAAGAGACCCAGTACTTC
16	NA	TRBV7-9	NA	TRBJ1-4	CASSLTRTATNEKLFF	TGTGCCAGCAGCCTGACGAGGACAGCAACTAATGAAAAACTGTTTTTT
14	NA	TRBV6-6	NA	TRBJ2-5	CASSYLQFGETQYF	TGTGCCAGCAGTTACTTACAATTTGGAGAGACCCAGTACTTC
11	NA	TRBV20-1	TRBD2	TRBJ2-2	CSAISGRELFF	TGCAGTGCTATTAGCGGGAGGGAGCTGTTTTTT
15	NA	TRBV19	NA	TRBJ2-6	CASSIVDTGANVLTF	TGTGCCAGTAGTATAGTAGACACTGGGGCCAACGTCCTGACTTTC
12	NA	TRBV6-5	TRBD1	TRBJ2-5	CASSTGAETQYF	TGTGCCAGCAGTACAGGGGCCGAGACCCAGTACTTC
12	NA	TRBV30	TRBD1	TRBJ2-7	CAGDRGGYEQYF	TGTGCCGGAGACAGGGGCGGCTACGAGCAGTACTTC
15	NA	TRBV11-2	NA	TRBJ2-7	CASSLVLGRTYEQYF	TGTGCCAGCAGCTTAGTCCTCGGGCGGACCTACGAGCAGTACTTC
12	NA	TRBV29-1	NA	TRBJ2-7	CSVGANSYEQYF	TGCAGCGTTGGGGCTAACAGTTACGAGCAGTACTTC
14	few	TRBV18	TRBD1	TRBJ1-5	CASSLGQENQPQHF	TGTGCCAGCTCACTGGGACAGGAGAATCAGCCCCAGCATTTT
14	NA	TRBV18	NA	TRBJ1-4	CASSPGREGEKLFF	TGTGCCAGCTCACCGGGACGAGAAGGTGAAAAACTGTTTTTT
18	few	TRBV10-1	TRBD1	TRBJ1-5	CASSDPQGADTRNQPQHF	TGCGCCAGCAGTGACCCACAGGGGGCCGACACCCGCAATCAGCCCCAGCATTTT
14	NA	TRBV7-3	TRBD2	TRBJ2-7	CASSLGGGSGEQYF	TGTGCCAGCAGCTTAGGGGGGGGATCAGGGGAGCAGTACTTC
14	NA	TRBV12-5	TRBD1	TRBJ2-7	CASGPSGGRYEQYF	TGTGCTAGTGGTCCATCAGGGGGCCGCTACGAGCAGTACTTC
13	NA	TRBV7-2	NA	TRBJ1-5	CASSLGLREPQHF	TGTGCCAGCAGCTTAGGCCTTCGGGAGCCCCAGCATTTT
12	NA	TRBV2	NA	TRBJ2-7	CASSGDSYEQYF	TGTGCCAGCAGTGGCGACTCCTACGAGCAGTACTTC
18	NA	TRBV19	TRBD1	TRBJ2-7	CASSIGGHGQGRYYEQYF	TGTGCCAGTAGTATAGGTGGTCATGGACAGGGTCGATACTACGAGCAGTACTTC
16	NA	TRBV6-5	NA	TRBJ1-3	CASSYSGQSSGNTIYF	TGTGCCAGCAGTTACTCCGGTCAGTCCTCTGGAAACACCATATATTTT
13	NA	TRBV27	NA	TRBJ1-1	CASSLLGRGDAFF	TGTGCCAGCAGTTTATTGGGACGGGGGGACGCTTTCTTT
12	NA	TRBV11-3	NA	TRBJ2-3	CASSYGWGTQYF	TGTGCCAGCAGCTACGGGTGGGGGACGCAGTATTTT